Below, 4 T cell receptor beta chains from the same sample are listed, as sequenced in a study of T cells in Graves' hyperthyroidism and ophthalmopathy. Authors of the study amplified TCR beta CDR3 regions from RNA transcripts. HTBI primers drove first-round RT-PCR of the TCR CDR3. TCRdb re-derived calls from the multiplex PCR reads in MiXCR, one entry per CDR3 protein. The sample lists some 800,000 distinct CDR3 sequences; 35% to 45% were seen once. The sequenced material came from blood. The receptors originated from a man between 18 and 29 years old with Graves' hyperthyroidism.

This clonotype was counted ten times or more. The chain links TRBV19 to TRBJ1-2, with D possibly being TRBD1 (5 bases). The germline CDR1 and CDR2 sequences are LNHDA and SQIVND (reference sequence). Trimming removed 7 bases at V and 2 bases at J, with 17 bases between. The CDR3 is 15 residues long. The CDR3 DNA sequence: TGTGCCAGTACCCCCCCTGACAGCCCAAACTATGGCTACACCTTC. Protein sequence: CASTPPDSPNYGYTF.

This clonotype has at least ten counts. The chain couples TRBV7-2 to TRBJ1-3; 8 positions agree with TRBD1. CDR3 length: 15 amino acids. Germline assignment: CDR1 SGHTA and CDR2 FQGNSA. The V segment lost 5 bases and the J segment 4 bases; nucleotides outside the gene matches: 7. Here the CDR3 DNA reads TGTGCCAGCAGCATTTGGACAGGGTCAGGAAACACCATATATTTT. This encodes CASSIWTGSGNTIYF.

The chain employs TRBV29-1 and TRBJ2-7; 10 bases line up with TRBD2. Germline CDR1 reads SQVTM; CDR2 reads ANQGSEA. The V gene end was trimmed by 0 bases and the J gene end by 2 bases; junction bases not matched to a gene: 7. CDR3 length: 16 residues. The CDR3 is CSVEDPASGRAYEQYF. DNA for the CDR3: TGCAGCGTTGAAGATCCGGCCAGCGGGAGGGCCTACGAGCAGTACTTC.

The chain recombines TRBV4-3 with TRBJ2-7, with D unclear. V was trimmed by 6 bases and J by 0 bases, leaving 12 bases between them. The CDR3 consists of 14 residues. Germline V gene data show CDR1 as LGHNA and CDR2 as YSLEER. CDR3: CASSERASSYEQYF. DNA for the CDR3: TGCGCCAGCAGTGAAAGGGCGAGCTCCTACGAGCAGTACTTC.